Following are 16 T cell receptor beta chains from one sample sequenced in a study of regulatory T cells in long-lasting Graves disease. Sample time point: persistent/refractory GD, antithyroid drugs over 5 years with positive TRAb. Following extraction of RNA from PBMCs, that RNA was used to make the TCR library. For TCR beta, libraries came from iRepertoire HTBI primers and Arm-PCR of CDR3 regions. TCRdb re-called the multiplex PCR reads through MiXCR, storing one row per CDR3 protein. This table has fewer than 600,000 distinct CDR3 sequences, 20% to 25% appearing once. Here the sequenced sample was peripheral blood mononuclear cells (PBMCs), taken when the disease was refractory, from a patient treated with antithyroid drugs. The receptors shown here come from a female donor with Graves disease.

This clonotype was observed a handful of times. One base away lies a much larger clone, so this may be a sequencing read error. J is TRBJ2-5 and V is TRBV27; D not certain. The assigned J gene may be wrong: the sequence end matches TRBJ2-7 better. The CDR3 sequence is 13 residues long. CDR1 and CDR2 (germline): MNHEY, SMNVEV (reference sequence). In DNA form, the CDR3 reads TGTGCCAGCAGTTTAGCGGTACACTACGAGCAGTACTTC. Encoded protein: CASSLAVHYEQYF.

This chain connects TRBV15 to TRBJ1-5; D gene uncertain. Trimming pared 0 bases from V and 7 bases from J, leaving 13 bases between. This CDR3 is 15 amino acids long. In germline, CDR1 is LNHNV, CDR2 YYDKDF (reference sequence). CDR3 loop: CATSRDLTERQPQHF. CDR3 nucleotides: TGTGCCACCAGCAGAGATCTTACAGAAAGACAGCCCCAGCATTTT.

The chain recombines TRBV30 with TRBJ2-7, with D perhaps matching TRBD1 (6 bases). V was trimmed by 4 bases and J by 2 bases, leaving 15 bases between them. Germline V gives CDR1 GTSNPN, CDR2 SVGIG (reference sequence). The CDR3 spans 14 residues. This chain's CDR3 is CAWTDRRVAYEQYF. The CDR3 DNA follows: TGTGCCTGGACGGACAGAAGAGTAGCCTACGAGCAGTACTTC.

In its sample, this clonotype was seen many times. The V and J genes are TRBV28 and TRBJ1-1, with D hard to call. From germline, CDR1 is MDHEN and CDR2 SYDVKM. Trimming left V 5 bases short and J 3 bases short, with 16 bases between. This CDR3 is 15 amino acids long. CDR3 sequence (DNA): TGTGCCAGCAGTCCACGCCACCGACCCTACACTGAAGCTTTCTTT. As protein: CASSPRHRPYTEAFF.

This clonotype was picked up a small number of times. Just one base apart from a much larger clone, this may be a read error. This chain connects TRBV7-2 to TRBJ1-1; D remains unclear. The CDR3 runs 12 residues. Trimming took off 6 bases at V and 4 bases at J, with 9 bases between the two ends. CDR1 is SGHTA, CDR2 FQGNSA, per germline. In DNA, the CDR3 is TGTGCCAGCAGAATAGTGAGCACTGAAGCTTTCTTT. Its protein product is CASRIVSTEAFF.

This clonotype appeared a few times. Here the CDR3 reads CASSPQQGLAGTEAFF. The CDR3, as DNA: TGTGCCAGCTCACCCCAACAGGGTCTAGCGGGCACTGAAGCTTTCTTT. The V and J genes are TRBV18 and TRBJ1-1; possibly TRBD1 for D (6 bases). Germline V gene data show CDR1 as KGHSH and CDR2 as LQKENI. The CDR3 has 16 residues. Trimming removed 3 bases at V and 4 bases at J, with 18 bases between.

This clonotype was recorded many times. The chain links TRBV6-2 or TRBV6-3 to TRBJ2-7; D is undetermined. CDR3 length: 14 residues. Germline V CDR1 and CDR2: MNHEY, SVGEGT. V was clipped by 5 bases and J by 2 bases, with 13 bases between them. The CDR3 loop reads CASSELSATYEQYF. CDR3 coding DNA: TGTGCCAGCAGTGAATTGTCTGCTACCTACGAGCAGTACTTC.

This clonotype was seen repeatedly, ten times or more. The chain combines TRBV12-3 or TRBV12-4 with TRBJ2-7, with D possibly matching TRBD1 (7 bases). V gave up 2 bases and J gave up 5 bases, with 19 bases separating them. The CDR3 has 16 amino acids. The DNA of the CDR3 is TGTGCCAGCAGTTTAATCGCAGGGGGGCAGCCCCACGAGCAGTACTTC. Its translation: CASSLIAGGQPHEQYF.

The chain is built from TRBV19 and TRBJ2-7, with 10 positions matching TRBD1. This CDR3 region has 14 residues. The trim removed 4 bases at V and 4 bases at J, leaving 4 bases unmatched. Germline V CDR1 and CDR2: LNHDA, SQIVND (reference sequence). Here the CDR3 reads CASSRGDRGYEQYF. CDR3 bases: TGTGCCAGTAGTAGGGGGGACAGGGGATACGAGCAGTACTTC. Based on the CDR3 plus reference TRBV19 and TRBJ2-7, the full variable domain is DGGITQSPKYLFRKEGQNVTLSCEQNLNHDAMYWYRQDPGQGLRLIYYSQIVNDFQKGDIAEGYSVSREKKESFPLTVTSAQKNPTAFYLCASSRGDRGYEQYFGPGTRLTVT.

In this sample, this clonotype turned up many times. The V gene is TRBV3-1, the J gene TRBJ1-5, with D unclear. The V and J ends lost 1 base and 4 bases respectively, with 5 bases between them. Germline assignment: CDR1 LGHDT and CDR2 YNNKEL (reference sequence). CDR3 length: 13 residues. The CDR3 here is CASSQVLNQPQHF. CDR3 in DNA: TGTGCCAGCAGCCAAGTTCTTAATCAGCCCCAGCATTTT.

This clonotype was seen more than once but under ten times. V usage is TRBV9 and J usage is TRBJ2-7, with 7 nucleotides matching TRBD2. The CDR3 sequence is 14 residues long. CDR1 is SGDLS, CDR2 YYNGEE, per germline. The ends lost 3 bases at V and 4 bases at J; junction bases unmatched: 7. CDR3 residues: CASSAGTKQYEQYF. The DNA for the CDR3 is TGTGCCAGCAGCGCCGGGACTAAACAGTACGAGCAGTACTTC.

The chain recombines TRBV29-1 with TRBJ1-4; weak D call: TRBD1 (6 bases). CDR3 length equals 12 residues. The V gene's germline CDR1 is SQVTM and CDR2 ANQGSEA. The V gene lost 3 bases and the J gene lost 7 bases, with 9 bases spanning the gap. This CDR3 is CSVEGAAEKLFF. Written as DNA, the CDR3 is TGCAGCGTTGAGGGGGCGGCTGAAAAACTGTTTTTT.

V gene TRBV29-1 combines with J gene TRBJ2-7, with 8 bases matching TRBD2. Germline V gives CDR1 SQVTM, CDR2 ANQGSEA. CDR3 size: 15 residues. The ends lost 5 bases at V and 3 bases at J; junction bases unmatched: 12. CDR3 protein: CSVLAGGRTVYEQYF. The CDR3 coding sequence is TGCAGCGTTTTGGCGGGGGGCCGGACGGTCTACGAGCAGTACTTC.

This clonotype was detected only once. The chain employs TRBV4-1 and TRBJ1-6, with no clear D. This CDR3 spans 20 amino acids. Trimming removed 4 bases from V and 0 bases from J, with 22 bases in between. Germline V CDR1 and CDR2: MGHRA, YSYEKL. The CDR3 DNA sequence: TGCGCCAGCAGCCCTTCAAGTATACCAGTGGCAAGCTCCTATAATTCACCCCTCCACTTT. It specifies CASSPSSIPVASSYNSPLHF.

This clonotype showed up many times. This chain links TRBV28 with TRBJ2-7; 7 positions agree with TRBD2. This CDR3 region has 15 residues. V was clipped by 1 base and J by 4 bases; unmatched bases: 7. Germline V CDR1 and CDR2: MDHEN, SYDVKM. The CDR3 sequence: CASSLSGGSVYEQYF. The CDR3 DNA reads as TGTGCCAGCAGTTTATCAGGCGGGAGTGTTTACGAGCAGTACTTC. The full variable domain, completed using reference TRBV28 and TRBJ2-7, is DVKVTQSSRYLVKRTGEKVFLECVQDMDHENMFWYRQDPGLGLRLIYFSYDVKMKEKGDIPEGYSVSREKKERFSLILESASTNQTSMYLCASSLSGGSVYEQYFGPGTRLTVT.

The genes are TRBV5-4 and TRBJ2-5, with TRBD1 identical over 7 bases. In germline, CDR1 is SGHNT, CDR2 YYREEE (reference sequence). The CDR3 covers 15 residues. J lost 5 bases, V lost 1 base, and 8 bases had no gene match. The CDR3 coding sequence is TGTGCCAGCAGCTTGCTAAGACAGGGACGGGAGACCCAGTACTTC. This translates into CASSLLRQGRETQYF.